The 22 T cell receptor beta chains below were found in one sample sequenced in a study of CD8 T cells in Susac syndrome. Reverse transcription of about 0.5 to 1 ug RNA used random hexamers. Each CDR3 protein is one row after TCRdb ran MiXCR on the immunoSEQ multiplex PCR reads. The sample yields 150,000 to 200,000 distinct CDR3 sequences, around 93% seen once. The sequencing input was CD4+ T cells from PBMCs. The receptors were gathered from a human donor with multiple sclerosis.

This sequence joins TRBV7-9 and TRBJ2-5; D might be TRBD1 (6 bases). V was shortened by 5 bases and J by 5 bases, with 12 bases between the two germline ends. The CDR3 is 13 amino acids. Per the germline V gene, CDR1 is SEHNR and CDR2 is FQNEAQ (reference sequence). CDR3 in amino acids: CASSPHQGETQYF. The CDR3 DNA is TGTGCCAGCAGCCCCCACCAGGGGGAGACCCAGTACTTC.

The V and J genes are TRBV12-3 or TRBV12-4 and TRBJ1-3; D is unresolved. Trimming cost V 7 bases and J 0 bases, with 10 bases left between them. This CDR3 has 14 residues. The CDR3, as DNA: TGTGCCAGCACCATGGGGAGCTCTGGAAACACCATATATTTT. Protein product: CASTMGSSGNTIYF.

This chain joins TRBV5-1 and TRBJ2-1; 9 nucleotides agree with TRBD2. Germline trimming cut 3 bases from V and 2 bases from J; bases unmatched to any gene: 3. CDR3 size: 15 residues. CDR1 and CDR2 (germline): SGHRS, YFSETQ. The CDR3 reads CASSSGTSPYNEQFF. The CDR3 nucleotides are TGCGCCAGCAGCTCCGGGACTAGCCCCTACAATGAGCAGTTCTTC.

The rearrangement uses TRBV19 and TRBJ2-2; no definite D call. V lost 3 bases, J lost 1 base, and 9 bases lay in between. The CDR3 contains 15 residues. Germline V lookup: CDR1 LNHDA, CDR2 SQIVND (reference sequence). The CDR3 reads CASSITRRNTGELFF. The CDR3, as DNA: TGTGCCAGTAGTATTACGAGACGGAACACCGGGGAGCTGTTTTTT.

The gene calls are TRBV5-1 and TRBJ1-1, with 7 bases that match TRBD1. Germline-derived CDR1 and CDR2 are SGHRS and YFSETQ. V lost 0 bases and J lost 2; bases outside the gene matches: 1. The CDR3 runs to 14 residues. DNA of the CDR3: TGCGCCAGCAGCTTGGGGGACAGTAACACTGAAGCTTTCTTT. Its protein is CASSLGDSNTEAFF.

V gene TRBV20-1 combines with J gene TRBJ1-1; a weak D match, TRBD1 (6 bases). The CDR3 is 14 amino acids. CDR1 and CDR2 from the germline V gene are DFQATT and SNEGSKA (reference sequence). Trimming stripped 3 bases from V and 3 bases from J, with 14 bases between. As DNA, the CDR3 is TGCAGTGCTAGGGCGAGACAGGCCTACACTGAAGCTTTCTTT. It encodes CSARARQAYTEAFF.

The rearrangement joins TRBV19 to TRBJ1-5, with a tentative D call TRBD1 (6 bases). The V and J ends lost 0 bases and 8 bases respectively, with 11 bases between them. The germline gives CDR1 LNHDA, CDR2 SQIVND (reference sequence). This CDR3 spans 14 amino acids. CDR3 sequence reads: CASSIDGGGKPQHF. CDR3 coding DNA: TGTGCCAGTAGTATAGATGGAGGGGGAAAGCCCCAGCATTTT.

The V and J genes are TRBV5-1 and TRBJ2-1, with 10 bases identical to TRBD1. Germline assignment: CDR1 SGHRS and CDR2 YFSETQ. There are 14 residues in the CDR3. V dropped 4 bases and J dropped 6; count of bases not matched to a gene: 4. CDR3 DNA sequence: TGCGCCAGCAGCCCCGGGACAGGGGTCAATGAGCAGTTCTTC. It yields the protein CASSPGTGVNEQFF.

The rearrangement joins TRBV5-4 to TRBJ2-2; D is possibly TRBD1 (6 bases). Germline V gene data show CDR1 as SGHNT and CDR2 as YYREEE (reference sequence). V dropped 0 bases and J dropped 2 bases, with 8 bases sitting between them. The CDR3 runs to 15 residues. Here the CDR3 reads CASSLGGTNTGELFF. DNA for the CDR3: TGTGCCAGCAGCTTGGGGGGGACAAACACCGGGGAGCTGTTTTTT.

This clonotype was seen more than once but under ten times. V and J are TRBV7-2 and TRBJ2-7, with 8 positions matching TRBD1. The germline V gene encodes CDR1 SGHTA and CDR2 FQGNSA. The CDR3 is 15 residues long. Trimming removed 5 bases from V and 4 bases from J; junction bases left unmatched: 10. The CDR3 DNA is TGTGCCAGCAGCCCAGGGGGCGCAGGCTCTTACGAGCAGTACTTC. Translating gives CASSPGGAGSYEQYF.

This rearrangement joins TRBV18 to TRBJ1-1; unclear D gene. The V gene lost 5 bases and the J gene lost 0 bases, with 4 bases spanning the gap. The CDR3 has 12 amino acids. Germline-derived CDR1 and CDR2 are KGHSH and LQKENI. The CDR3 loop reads CASSTMNTEAFF. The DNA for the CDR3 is TGTGCCAGCTCAACCATGAACACTGAAGCTTTCTTT.

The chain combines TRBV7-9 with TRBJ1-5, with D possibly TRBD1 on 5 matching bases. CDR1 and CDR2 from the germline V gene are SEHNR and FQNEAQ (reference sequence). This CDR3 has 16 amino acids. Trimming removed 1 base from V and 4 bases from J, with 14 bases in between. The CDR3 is CASSLVGQGENQPQHF. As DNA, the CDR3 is TGTGCCAGCAGCTTAGTGGGCCAGGGAGAAAATCAGCCCCAGCATTTT.

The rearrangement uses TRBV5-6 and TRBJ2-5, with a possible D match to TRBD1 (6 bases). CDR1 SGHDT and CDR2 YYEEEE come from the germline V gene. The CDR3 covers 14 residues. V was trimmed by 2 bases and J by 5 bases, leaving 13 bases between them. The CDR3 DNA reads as TGTGCCAGCAGCTTTACTCGGCAGGGGGAGACCCAGTACTTC. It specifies CASSFTRQGETQYF.

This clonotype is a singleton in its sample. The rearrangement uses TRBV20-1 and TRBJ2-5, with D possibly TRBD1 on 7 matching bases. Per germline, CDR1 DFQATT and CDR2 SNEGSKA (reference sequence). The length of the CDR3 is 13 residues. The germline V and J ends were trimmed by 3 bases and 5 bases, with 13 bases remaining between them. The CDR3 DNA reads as TGCAGTGCTAGCAGGGGGACTGATGAGACCCAGTACTTC. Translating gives CSASRGTDETQYF.

CDR3 region: CAISGGFYEQYF. The CDR3, as DNA: TGTGCCATCAGTGGGGGATTCTACGAGCAGTACTTC. The chain is built from TRBV10-3 and TRBJ2-7; D call uncertain. V was cut by 4 bases and J by 3 bases, with 7 bases left in between. The V gene's germline CDR1 is ENHRY and CDR2 SYGVKD. CDR3 length equals 12 residues.

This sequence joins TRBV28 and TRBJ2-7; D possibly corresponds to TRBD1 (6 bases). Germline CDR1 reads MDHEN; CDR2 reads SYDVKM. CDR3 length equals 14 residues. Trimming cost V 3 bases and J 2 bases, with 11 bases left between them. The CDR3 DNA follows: TGTGCCAGCAGTTTTTCAGGGGATCCCTACGAGCAGTACTTC. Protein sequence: CASSFSGDPYEQYF.

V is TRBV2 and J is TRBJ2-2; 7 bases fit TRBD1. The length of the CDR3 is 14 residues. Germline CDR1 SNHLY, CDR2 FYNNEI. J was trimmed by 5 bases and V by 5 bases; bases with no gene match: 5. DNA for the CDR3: TGTGCCAGCAGTCGTTCGACAGGGACCGGGGAGCTGTTTTTT. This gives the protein CASSRSTGTGELFF.

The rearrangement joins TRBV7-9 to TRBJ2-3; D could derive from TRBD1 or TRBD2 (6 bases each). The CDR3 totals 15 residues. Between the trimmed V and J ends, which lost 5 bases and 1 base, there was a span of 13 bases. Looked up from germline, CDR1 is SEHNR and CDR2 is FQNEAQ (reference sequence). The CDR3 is CASSPRRGGTDTQYF. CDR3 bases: TGTGCCAGCAGCCCAAGGAGGGGGGGCACAGATACGCAGTATTTT.

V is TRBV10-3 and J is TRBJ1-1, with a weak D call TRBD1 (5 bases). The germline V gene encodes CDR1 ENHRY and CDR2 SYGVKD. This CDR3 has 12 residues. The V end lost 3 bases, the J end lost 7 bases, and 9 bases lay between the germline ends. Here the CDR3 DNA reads TGTGCCATCAGTGATAGCGACAGTGAAGCTTTCTTT. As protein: CAISDSDSEAFF.

The DNA of the CDR3 is TGCAGTGTACCGGGGCTGAAGGGTCAGCCCCAGCATTTT. Protein sequence: CSVPGLKGQPQHF. The chain joins TRBV20-1 to TRBJ1-5, with a weak D call TRBD1 (5 bases). V was cut by 7 bases and J by 6 bases, with 16 bases left in between. The CDR3 loop spans 13 amino acids. Germline CDR1 reads DFQATT; CDR2 reads SNEGSKA (reference sequence).

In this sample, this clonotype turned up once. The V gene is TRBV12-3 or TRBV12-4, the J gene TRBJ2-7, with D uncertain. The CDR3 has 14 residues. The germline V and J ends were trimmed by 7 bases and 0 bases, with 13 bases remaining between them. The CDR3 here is CASKKTVSSYEQYF. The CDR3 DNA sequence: TGTGCCAGCAAGAAGACGGTCAGCTCCTACGAGCAGTACTTC.

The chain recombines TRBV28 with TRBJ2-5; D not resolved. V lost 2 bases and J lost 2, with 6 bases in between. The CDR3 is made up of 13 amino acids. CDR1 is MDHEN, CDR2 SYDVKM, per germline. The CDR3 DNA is TGTGCCAGCAGTTTAGCCCGACAAGAGACCCAGTACTTC. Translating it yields CASSLARQETQYF.